These 3 T cell receptor beta chains were sequenced from one sample in a study of blood T cells in healthy people across ages. Primers used in a second PCR of roughly 6 to 12 cycles were a sample-barcoded 5' primer and a J-beta primer mix. A single record per CDR3 protein comes from TCRdb applying MiXCR to the 5' RACE reads. Of roughly 730,000 distinct CDR3 sequences in the sample, about 61% were seen once. The specimen sequenced was blood. The receptors shown here come from a man in his forties in good health.

The rearrangement links TRBV10-3 to TRBJ1-2; tentatively, D is TRBD1 (5 bases). The length of the CDR3 is 15 residues. Looked up from germline, CDR1 is ENHRY and CDR2 is SYGVKD. The germline V and J ends were trimmed by 3 bases and 2 bases, with 13 bases remaining between them. The CDR3: CAISEGTLDNYGYTF. The DNA of the CDR3 is TGTGCCATCAGTGAAGGGACCCTGGACAACTATGGCTACACCTTC.

The V gene is TRBV28, the J gene TRBJ2-3; D tentatively fits TRBD1 or TRBD2 (6 bases each). This CDR3 comprises 17 residues. CDR1 and CDR2 from the germline V gene are MDHEN and SYDVKM. Trimming took 5 bases from V and 2 from J, leaving 20 bases between them. The CDR3 DNA reads TGTGCCAGCAGTCTACTTCTAAGGGGGGTTACCACAGATACGCAGTATTTT. Its translation is CASSLLLRGVTTDTQYF.

The chain has TRBV20-1 and TRBJ1-2; D gene unclear. V lost 0 bases and J lost 2, with 10 bases in between. Germline values: CDR1 DFQATT, CDR2 SNEGSKA (reference sequence). The CDR3 extends over 14 amino acids. CDR3 protein: CSARDRRGNYGYTF. The CDR3 DNA reads TGCAGTGCTAGAGATCGGAGAGGGAACTATGGCTACACCTTC.